The 9 T cell receptor beta chains below come from one sample, sequenced in a study of beta chain features in type 1 diabetes. Reverse transcribing all isolated RNA meant expressed TCRB transcripts were sequenced. Generated by immunoSEQ multiplex PCR, the TCRdb table keeps only in-frame clones and is missing some. The sample records 860,000 or so clones, roughly 15% being singletons. Input material: naive CD4+ T cells from blood. These receptors were taken from a woman younger than 35 in good health.

The chain links TRBV5-6 to TRBJ2-1; the D call may be TRBD1 or TRBD2 (5 bases each). Germline V lookup: CDR1 SGHDT, CDR2 YYEEEE. The CDR3 runs to 11 residues. V lost 4 bases and J lost 8, with 7 bases in between. The CDR3 DNA sequence: TGTGCCAGCAGCCGGGGCTATGAGCAGTTCTTC. Protein product: CASSRGYEQFF.

The V and J genes are TRBV18 and TRBJ2-5; TRBD1 might be the D (6 bases). This CDR3 spans 14 amino acids. The germline V gene encodes CDR1 KGHSH and CDR2 LQKENI. V lost 6 bases, J lost 3 bases, and 14 bases lay in between. The CDR3 DNA follows: TGTGCCAGCTCGCCAGGGGCCGTTGAAGAGACCCAGTACTTC. Its protein is CASSPGAVEETQYF.

The rearrangement joins TRBV7-9 to TRBJ2-3; 7 positions match TRBD2. The CDR3 is 17 residues long. Trimming cost V 5 bases and J 3 bases; bases outside gene matches: 14. The germline gives CDR1 SEHNR, CDR2 FQNEAQ (reference sequence). CDR3 DNA: TGTGCCAGCAGCGTTACGGGGACCGGCGGGAGAACAGATACGCAGTATTTT. Residues: CASSVTGTGGRTDTQYF.

The rearrangement uses TRBV7-2 and TRBJ2-3, with TRBD2 as a possible D gene (6 bases). The V gene lost 3 bases and the J gene lost 4 bases, with 14 bases spanning the gap. CDR1 is SGHTA, CDR2 FQGNSA, per germline. This CDR3 comprises 15 residues. The CDR3 bases are TGTGCCAGCAGCTTGCGGCTAGCGAGCCCAGATACGCAGTATTTT. Encoded protein: CASSLRLASPDTQYF. Full variable domain (outside the CDR3, taken from reference TRBV7-2 and TRBJ2-3): GAGVSQSPSNKVTEKGKDVELRCDPISGHTALYWYRQSLGQGLEFLIYFQGNSAPDKSGLPSDRFSAERTGGSVSTLTIQRTQQEDSAVYLCASSLRLASPDTQYFGPGTRLTVL.

The chain joins TRBV18 to TRBJ1-3; D gene uncertain. This CDR3 comprises 15 residues. Germline V lookup: CDR1 KGHSH, CDR2 LQKENI. The V end lost 3 bases, the J end lost 1 base, and 10 bases lay between the germline ends. The CDR3 sequence: CASSPLRESGNTIYF. The CDR3 bases are TGTGCCAGCTCACCCCTCCGGGAATCTGGAAACACCATATATTTT.

About this clone: Other DNA sequences of this sample code for an identical CDR3. The CDR3 is CASSPGMYQETQYF. The CDR3 coding sequence is TGTGCCAGCTCACCCGGGATGTACCAAGAGACCCAGTACTTC. This chain uses TRBV18 with TRBJ2-5; perhaps TRBD2 as D (5 bases). Germline assignment: CDR1 KGHSH and CDR2 LQKENI. CDR3 size: 14 residues. The V gene lost 3 bases and the J gene lost 0 bases, with 8 bases spanning the gap.

The chain combines TRBV15 with TRBJ1-1, with TRBD1 as a possible D gene (5 bases). V gave up 5 bases and J gave up 0 bases, with 13 bases separating them. The germline gives CDR1 LNHNV, CDR2 YYDKDF (reference sequence). The CDR3 has 15 residues. CDR3 in amino acids: CATSFRMGLNTEAFF. The CDR3 nucleotides read TGTGCCACCAGCTTTCGGATGGGGCTGAACACTGAAGCTTTCTTT. The entire variable domain, with the rest obtained from reference TRBV15 and TRBJ1-1, is as follows: DAMVIQNPRYQVTQFGKPVTLSCSQTLNHNVMYWYQQKSSQAPKLLFHYYDKDFNNEADTPDNFQSRRPNTSFCFLDIRSPGLGDTAMYLCATSFRMGLNTEAFFGQGTRLTVV.

This clone came up a few times. The genes are TRBV28 and TRBJ2-1; D may be TRBD1 or TRBD2 (5 bases each). The CDR3 spans 14 residues. The ends were cut back, 7 bases at V and 6 bases at J, with 16 bases in the middle. Germline V gives CDR1 MDHEN, CDR2 SYDVKM. CDR3: CASTSGGTSNEQFF. In DNA, the CDR3 is TGTGCCAGCACCTCTGGTGGGACCAGCAATGAGCAGTTCTTC.

This clone was picked up a small number of times. The gene calls are TRBV18 and TRBJ2-7; a possible D gene is TRBD2 (7 bases). In germline, CDR1 is KGHSH, CDR2 LQKENI. CDR3 length: 15 amino acids. The germline V and J ends were trimmed by 8 bases and 0 bases, with 17 bases remaining between them. CDR3 DNA sequence: TGTGCCAGCGCATACCACGGGGGGCACTCCTACGAGCAGTACTTC. Amino acids: CASAYHGGHSYEQYF.